This TCR beta chain originates from a study of shared clonotypes between healthy human individuals (dated by TCRdb to the early 2020s). As for the study more broadly: The cohort comprised two women and a few men aged 18 to 49 years. For each donor, CD4 naive and CD4 memory were each run on three plates, CD8 naive on two plates, and CD8 memory on one plate. To estimate repertoire size and how much clonotype sharing occurs between individuals, the study deeply sequenced the blood TCR repertoires of several healthy adults. Libraries were prepared and TCR repertoires were sequenced by different laboratories using diverse techniques, in order to increase sequencing depth and limit assay-specific biases. Between about 0.94 and 10 billion PBMCs per donor were obtained by leukapheresis.

The CDR3 holds 16 amino acids from the cysteine to the phenylalanine. CDR3 DNA only is kept here, 48 bases in frame from base 1. Deletion took 4 bases off V and 0 bases off J, with a span of 15 bases between the germline ends. From a lookup of the germline V gene, CDR1 and CDR2 are MNHNS and SASEGT. Using the deep immunoSEQ assay, multiplex PCR amplified TCR CDR3 regions from genomic DNA. Genomic DNA extracted from each cell subset was distributed evenly over all wells of several immunoSEQ 96-well plates, and each plate served as one replicate. For sorted subsets, each replicate PCR was loaded with 200 ng genomic DNA, equivalent to some 31,000 T cell genomes. The purified libraries were quantified using a Qubit 3.0 fluorometer, sized with a Bioanalyzer 2100, and then quantified again using the KAPA Library Quantification kit. A separate single-read 150-cycle Illumina NextSeq 550 flow cell was used to sequence each immunoSEQ 96-well plate. As for the original processing: Because only junctional sequences without quality scores were contained in the immunoSEQ output, filtering matching that applied to full-length reads could not be performed. To assign V/J genes and CDR3, sequences were annotated using PyIR, a Python wrapper for IgBLAST v1.9, with IMGT germline references. Reads with weak V/J assignments (E-value above 1e-6), missing CDR3, stop codons, out-of-frame junctions, or ambiguous translated residues were removed. A V3J clonotype was defined by an identical inferred V gene, J gene, and CDR3 amino acid sequence. Percentage overlap between repertoires was calculated by dividing the number of shared unique clonotypes by the size of the smaller repertoire. Richness of each repertoire was evaluated using RTK rarefaction, the Chao1 estimator, and Recon v2.1 estimates of unobserved clonotypes. For all TCRbeta clonotypes obtained by the gDNA method from a few donors, generation probabilities were computed with OLGA. This immuneACCESS table, as held by TCRdb, lists in-frame sequences with V and J called but not all clones. Of the missing ones, under half trace to an unresolved V gene in checked studies; the others have no known cause. D and trimming come from the DNA, and the V and J calls and clone size come from that table. Present in this sample are about 1 million clones, approximately 68% of which were seen just once. The biggest ten clones account for roughly 1.5% of the sample.

Overall study results and their limits: Estimated clonotype richness was generally larger for naive than for memory subsets. Sampling was limited to blood, and TCR repertoires in tissue likely differ from TCR repertoires in blood. Clonotypes shared by all four sorted-subset donors showed higher generation probabilities than non-shared clonotypes. Pairwise subsampling led to the expectation that sequencing depth would affect the degree of clonotype sharing among donors. Because the study included only a small number of donors, the genetic and exposure-history diversity represented was limited. Approximately 5% of naive CD4, 3% to 3.5% of naive CD8, about 2.4% of memory CD4, and about 0.4% of memory CD8 clonotypes were shared across a few donors. Incomplete sequencing was indicated by rarefaction of sorted-subset datasets, despite the large sequencing depth.

About this clone: The clone's antigen remains unknown. No quality values exist for individual bases; no much larger clone is one base distant.

Healthy HIV-negative adults with no recently reported acute infections or vaccinations were included as donors. Every donor was a Caucasian adult residing in Nashville, Tennessee, USA. CD4+ T cells were enriched through magnetic negative selection, after which naive cells were positively selected on CD45RA and the remaining negative fraction served as the memory subset. Blood was collected by leukapheresis, and PBMCs were isolated by Ficoll-Histopaque density gradient centrifugation and then cryopreserved in liquid nitrogen vapor phase. Analytical flow cytometry was used to check the purity and quantity of every magnetically sorted T cell population. Genomic DNA was isolated from each sorted fraction and quantified by UV absorbance on a Nanodrop 2000c.

This receptor was taken from a man younger than 35 in good health. Material for sequencing was memory CD4+ T cells sorted from blood. According to the study, the label for this sample's cell subset or site signals: CD45RA-negative fraction. The V and J segments used are TRBV6-1 and TRBJ1-1, with the D gene call left open. The CDR3 region: CASSAMAAVLNTEAFF. The base sequence is TGTGCCAGCAGTGCCATGGCAGCGGTCCTGAACACTGAAGCTTTCTTT.